The 10 T cell receptor beta chains in this list originate from one sample, sequenced in a study of ipilimumab plus nivolumab after autologous stem cell transplantation. Only in-frame clones appear in the TCRdb table, and some are missing; sequencing was by immunoSEQ multiplex PCR. This sample has 43,000 or so clones, with more than 70% found just once. The sample in question was PBMCs, obtained in a trial of ipilimumab plus nivolumab as post-transplant consolidation. These TCRs come from a male donor with multiple myeloma.

In nucleotides, the CDR3 is TGTGCCAGCAGCCCTATGAAAGGACAGGGGACCAGGAAAGCTTTCTTT. Translating gives CASSPMKGQGTRKAFF. This chain uses TRBV7-2 with TRBJ1-1, with 9 positions matching TRBD1. The V gene end was trimmed by 5 bases and the J gene end by 9 bases; junction bases not matched to a gene: 16. This CDR3 has 16 amino acids. Germline V CDR1 and CDR2: SGHTA, FQGNSA.

The rearrangement joins TRBV9 to TRBJ1-2; 8 nucleotides align to TRBD1. Germline CDR1 SGDLS, CDR2 YYNGEE. The V segment lost 0 bases and the J segment 4 bases; nucleotides outside the gene matches: 11. This CDR3 comprises 17 residues. The CDR3 sequence: CASSVGGATGGVYGYTF. The CDR3 coding sequence is TGTGCCAGCAGCGTAGGGGGAGCAACAGGGGGAGTCTATGGCTACACCTTC.

The V call is TRBV18, the J call TRBJ2-2; perhaps TRBD2 as D (7 bases). The germline CDR1 and CDR2 sequences are KGHSH and LQKENI. This CDR3 is built from 17 residues. Trimming removed 3 bases at V and 1 base at J, with 15 bases between. The CDR3 DNA follows: TGTGCCAGCTCACCCGGCGGGGGCAGGTTGAACACCGGGGAGCTGTTTTTT. Amino acid sequence: CASSPGGGRLNTGELFF.

The rearrangement uses TRBV25-1 and TRBJ2-7, with D unresolved. V was pared by 3 bases and J by 0 bases, with 9 bases between. Germline loops: CDR1 MGHDK, CDR2 SYGVNS. The CDR3 has 14 residues. This chain's CDR3 is CASSDDLYSYEQYF. In nucleotides, the CDR3 is TGTGCCAGCAGTGACGACCTTTACTCCTACGAGCAGTACTTC.

The chain couples TRBV28 to TRBJ1-1; 11 positions match TRBD1. With V trimmed by 3 bases and J by 3 bases, 12 bases remained unmatched. CDR1 and CDR2 from the germline V gene are MDHEN and SYDVKM. This CDR3 has 18 residues. The chain's CDR3 is CASSFLRDRGEGDTEAFF. The CDR3 nucleotides are TGTGCCAGCAGTTTCCTACGGGACAGGGGGGAAGGCGACACTGAAGCTTTCTTT.

The rearrangement uses TRBV6-6 and TRBJ1-2; D uncertain. CDR3 length equals 15 residues. Between the trimmed V and J ends, which lost 5 bases and 3 bases, there was a span of 16 bases. CDR1 and CDR2 from the germline V gene are MNHNY and SVGAGI (reference sequence). The CDR3 DNA follows: TGTGCCAGCAGTCCCCTTTTAACTTCCCACTATGGCTACACCTTC. This translates into CASSPLLTSHYGYTF.

The genes are TRBV7-9 and TRBJ2-7; D is unresolved. Trimming stripped 8 bases from V and 0 bases from J, with 17 bases between. Germline V gene sequence: CDR1 SEHNR, CDR2 FQNEAQ (reference sequence). The CDR3 covers 15 residues. In nucleotides, the CDR3 is TGTGCCAGCGGCCACCTAGGGTCGGGCTCCTACGAGCAGTACTTC. Translated: CASGHLGSGSYEQYF.

A single count supports this clone. V usage is TRBV9 and J usage is TRBJ1-3, with a tentative D call TRBD1 (5 bases). V gave up 0 bases and J gave up 0 bases, with 10 bases separating them. This CDR3 is 16 amino acids long. Germline lookup yields CDR1 SGDLS and CDR2 YYNGEE. The CDR3 reads CASSVDHRSSGNTIYF. The CDR3 DNA reads as TGTGCCAGCAGCGTAGATCACAGGTCCTCTGGAAACACCATATATTTT. The entire variable domain, with the rest obtained from reference TRBV9 and TRBJ1-3, is as follows: DSGVTQTPKHLITATGQRVTLRCSPRSGDLSVYWYQQSLDQGLQFLIQYYNGEERAKGNILERFSAQQFPDLHSELNLSSLELGDSALYFCASSVDHRSSGNTIYFGEGSWLTVV.

The chain links TRBV28 to TRBJ2-7; D remains ambiguous. The CDR3 length is 12 residues. CDR1 and CDR2 from the germline V gene are MDHEN and SYDVKM. Trimming pared 5 bases from V and 3 bases from J, leaving 8 bases between. CDR3 in amino acids: CASSRAGYEQYF. CDR3 in DNA: TGTGCCAGCAGTCGGGCCGGCTACGAGCAGTACTTC.

The chain employs TRBV29-1 and TRBJ2-3; TRBD1 aligns across 11 bases. Germline CDR1 and CDR2: SQVTM and ANQGSEA. CDR3 length: 14 amino acids. The J segment lost 3 bases and the V segment lost 6 bases, leaving 5 bases of the junction unmatched. The CDR3 spells CSVIGQGATDTQYF. The CDR3 coding sequence is TGCAGCGTAATCGGACAGGGGGCGACAGATACGCAGTATTTT.